What follows are 25 T cell receptor beta chains derived from one specimen sequenced in a study of shared clonotypes between healthy human individuals. CD45RO-negative, CCR7-selected cells formed the naive CD8 fraction, which excluded terminally differentiated effector memory CD45RA+ cells. TCRdb keeps only in-frame clones here, not all; method: immunoSEQ multiplex PCR. Of hundreds of thousands of clones listed, roughly 96% were seen once; the top ten hold less than 0.25%. The sequencing sample was made of naive CD8+ T cells sorted from blood. Receptors originate from a man aged 30 to 45 in good health.

CDR3 nucleotides: TGTGCCAGCAGCGGACCCTACAGGGGGTCTCTCTTAGAAGCTTTCTTT. Its translation: CASSGPYRGSLLEAFF. The chain employs TRBV7-2 and TRBJ1-1, with TRBD1 identical over 8 bases. V was clipped by 5 bases and J by 8 bases; unmatched bases: 16. This CDR3 spans 16 amino acids. In germline, CDR1 is SGHTA, CDR2 FQGNSA.

The V gene is TRBV28, the J gene TRBJ2-7, with no clear D. Germline CDR1 MDHEN, CDR2 SYDVKM. The CDR3 totals 13 residues. V was cut by 2 bases and J by 5 bases, with 10 bases left in between. The CDR3 DNA sequence: TGTGCCAGCAGTTTAACATTGGACCACGAGCAGTACTTC. Encoded protein: CASSLTLDHEQYF.

This rearrangement joins TRBV9 to TRBJ2-1; TRBD2 is a possible D gene (6 bases). The CDR3 is 13 residues long. Germline values: CDR1 SGDLS, CDR2 YYNGEE. Trimming removed 1 base at V and 6 bases at J, with 8 bases between. CDR3 coding DNA: TGTGCCAGCAGCGTATGGACTACCAATGAGCAGTTCTTC. Residues: CASSVWTTNEQFF.

This chain links TRBV11-2 with TRBJ2-7; possibly TRBD2 for D (6 bases). From germline, CDR1 is SGHAT and CDR2 FQNNGV. The CDR3 consists of 13 residues. Trimming shortened V by 6 bases and J by 1 base, and 10 bases separated the two germline ends. The CDR3 nucleotides read TGTGCCAGCAGACGGGGACTGTCCTACGAGCAGTACTTC. As protein: CASRRGLSYEQYF.

The chain joins TRBV7-8 to TRBJ1-4; no firm D call. The CDR3 extends over 14 amino acids. Germline V gene data show CDR1 as SGHVS and CDR2 as FQNEAQ. The germline V and J ends were trimmed by 5 bases and 5 bases, with 12 bases remaining between them. The CDR3 DNA sequence: TGTGCCAGCAGCATGAACGTTCTCAATGAAAAACTGTTTTTT. Its protein product is CASSMNVLNEKLFF.

Only one count was recorded for this clone. The V call is TRBV9, the J call TRBJ2-2; 8 bases map to TRBD2. V was clipped by 0 bases and J by 7 bases; unmatched bases: 14. This CDR3 comprises 18 residues. CDR1 is SGDLS, CDR2 YYNGEE, per germline. CDR3 sequence: CASSVEVAGQLRGGELFF. CDR3 DNA sequence: TGTGCCAGCAGCGTAGAGGTAGCGGGGCAACTCCGAGGCGGGGAGCTGTTTTTT.

The CDR3 nucleotides are TGTGCCACCAGCAGAAAAAATGTGGACGGACTAAATCAGCCCCAGCATTTT. Translation: CATSRKNVDGLNQPQHF. The chain combines TRBV15 with TRBJ1-5; D ambiguous. Germline V gene lookup returns CDR1 LNHNV and CDR2 YYDKDF (reference sequence). The CDR3 has 17 amino acids. With 2 bases removed from V and 4 bases from J, the gap between germline ends came to 18 bases. Filled out from reference TRBV15 and TRBJ1-5, the complete variable domain reads DAMVIQNPRYQVTQFGKPVTLSCSQTLNHNVMYWYQQKSSQAPKLLFHYYDKDFNNEADTPDNFQSRRPNTSFCFLDIRSPGLGDTAMYLCATSRKNVDGLNQPQHFGDGTRLSIL.

The V call is TRBV7-9, the J call TRBJ1-1; D possibly corresponds to TRBD1 (5 bases). Trimming took 4 bases from V and 2 from J, leaving 11 bases between them. Germline V gene lookup returns CDR1 SEHNR and CDR2 FQNEAQ (reference sequence). The CDR3 has 14 amino acids. As DNA, the CDR3 is TGTGCCAGCAGCTCTGGACACTTCAACACTGAAGCTTTCTTT. This encodes CASSSGHFNTEAFF.

This chain connects TRBV10-3 to TRBJ1-5; no reliable D call. The CDR3 loop spans 15 amino acids. Trimming removed 0 bases from V and 1 base from J, with 7 bases in between. CDR1 and CDR2 from the germline V gene are ENHRY and SYGVKD. CDR3 sequence: CAISESSASNQPQHF. CDR3 DNA: TGTGCCATCAGTGAGTCATCGGCCAGCAATCAGCCCCAGCATTTT.

The V and J genes are TRBV7-3 and TRBJ2-1; no reliable D call. The CDR3 totals 15 residues. Trimming cost V 1 base and J 8 bases, with 15 bases left between them. CDR1 is SGHTA and CDR2 is FQGTGA in the germline V gene. The CDR3 region has the DNA TGTGCCAGCAGCTTAAGTGGTCCAGCGTTCCATGAGCAGTTCTTC. Its translation is CASSLSGPAFHEQFF.

Remarks on this clone: This CDR3 is also generated by other DNA sequences in the sample. The V gene is TRBV9, the J gene TRBJ1-1, with D uncertain. CDR3 size: 13 residues. V shed 0 bases and J shed 0 bases, with 3 bases lying between them. The germline V gene has CDR1 SGDLS and CDR2 YYNGEE. CDR3 residues: CASSVGMNTEAFF. CDR3 nucleotide sequence: TGTGCCAGCAGCGTAGGGATGAACACTGAAGCTTTCTTT.

The V gene is TRBV29-1, the J gene TRBJ2-3; possible D gene TRBD1, 5 bases. Trimming took 1 base from V and 4 from J, leaving 9 bases between them. This CDR3 contains 13 residues. CDR1 is SQVTM, CDR2 ANQGSEA, per germline. CDR3 residues: CSVEGGAADTQYF. DNA for the CDR3: TGCAGCGTTGAAGGTGGGGCAGCAGATACGCAGTATTTT.

The chain uses TRBV29-1 and TRBJ2-7; unclear D gene. Germline lookup yields CDR1 SQVTM and CDR2 ANQGSEA. This CDR3 spans 14 amino acids. V gave up 6 bases and J gave up 3 bases, with 18 bases separating them. Here the CDR3 reads CSVEITSEDYEQYF. The CDR3 nucleotides read TGCAGCGTAGAAATCACCTCAGAAGACTACGAGCAGTACTTC.

This chain joins TRBV27 and TRBJ2-1; 10 nucleotides align to TRBD2. This CDR3 has 18 residues. Germline CDR1 MNHEY, CDR2 SMNVEV (reference sequence). The J segment lost 3 bases and the V segment lost 2 bases, leaving 10 bases of the junction unmatched. The CDR3 coding sequence is TGTGCCAGCAGTTTACTCGGTCCTAGCGGGAGTAGCTACAATGAGCAGTTCTTC. Translating gives CASSLLGPSGSSYNEQFF.

This clone was picked up one time. V usage is TRBV7-9 and J usage is TRBJ2-7; 7 bases are shared with TRBD1. V shed 5 bases and J 3 bases; nucleotides not matched to a gene: 7. The CDR3 contains 14 residues. CDR1 is SEHNR, CDR2 FQNEAQ, per germline (reference sequence). The CDR3 DNA reads as TGTGCCAGCAGCCTTGGACAGGACCTCTACGAGCAGTACTTC. Its protein product is CASSLGQDLYEQYF.

The chain links TRBV5-1 to TRBJ2-1, with 7 nucleotides matching TRBD2. In germline, CDR1 is SGHRS, CDR2 YFSETQ. The V segment lost 0 bases and the J segment 8 bases; nucleotides outside the gene matches: 14. The CDR3 consists of 17 residues. In nucleotides, the CDR3 is TGCGCCAGCAGCTTGGAGGGGCTAGCGGCACCTGGTGATGAGCAGTTCTTC. The encoded protein is CASSLEGLAAPGDEQFF.

This chain uses TRBV7-9 with TRBJ2-3; 8 nucleotides align to TRBD1. Germline lookup yields CDR1 SEHNR and CDR2 FQNEAQ (reference sequence). The CDR3 consists of 14 residues. V trimming: 5 bases; J trimming: 6 bases; junction bases outside the gene matches: 7. This chain's CDR3 is CASSKRTGSDTQYF. DNA for the CDR3: TGTGCCAGCAGCAAGCGGACAGGGTCGGATACGCAGTATTTT.

The J gene is TRBJ1-5, the V gene TRBV19; D is undetermined. In germline, CDR1 is LNHDA, CDR2 SQIVND (reference sequence). V was clipped by 5 bases and J by 1 base, with 6 bases between them. The CDR3 has 13 residues. CDR3 residues: CASSYGSNQPQHF. In DNA, the CDR3 is TGTGCCAGTAGTTACGGGAGCAATCAGCCCCAGCATTTT.

This clone was seen just once. This chain links TRBV29-1 with TRBJ1-1; D possibly corresponds to TRBD1 (5 bases). The CDR3 is made up of 12 amino acids. Between the trimmed V and J ends, which lost 0 bases and 6 bases, there was a span of 8 bases. Germline V gene lookup returns CDR1 SQVTM and CDR2 ANQGSEA. The CDR3 bases are TGCAGCGTTGAAGATTCGGGGCCTGAAGCTTTCTTT. Protein: CSVEDSGPEAFF.

This clone appeared a few times. V gene TRBV5-1 combines with J gene TRBJ2-7; 8 bases align to TRBD1. This CDR3 has 13 residues. Trimming at V came to 7 bases and at J to 0 bases, leaving 3 bases not matched to a gene. Germline V lookup: CDR1 SGHRS, CDR2 YFSETQ. In DNA, the CDR3 is TGCGCCAGCCGGGGACAGGACTCCTACGAGCAGTACTTC. Translated, it gives CASRGQDSYEQYF. Full variable domain (remainder filled in from reference TRBV5-1 and TRBJ2-7): KAGVTQTPRYLIKTRGQQVTLSCSPISGHRSVSWYQQTPGQGLQFLFEYFSETQRNKGNFPGRFSGRQFSNSRSEMNVSTLELGDSALYLCASRGQDSYEQYFGPGTRLTVT.

This clone showed up just once. CDR3: CASSTAGTGSYEQYF. The CDR3 nucleotides read TGTGCCAGCAGCACGGCCGGGACCGGCTCCTACGAGCAGTACTTC. This chain uses TRBV5-4 with TRBJ2-7; either TRBD1 or TRBD2 may fit D (5 bases each). The V gene's germline CDR1 is SGHNT and CDR2 YYREEE (reference sequence). This CDR3 is 15 amino acids long. The ends were cut back, 4 bases at V and 0 bases at J, with 14 bases in the middle.

The V and J genes are TRBV30 and TRBJ2-7; 11 bases match TRBD2. The trim removed 0 bases at V and 3 bases at J, leaving 13 bases unmatched. The CDR3 runs to 18 residues. The germline CDR1 and CDR2 sequences are GTSNPN and SVGIG (reference sequence). CDR3 amino acids: CAWSVPGLAGGINYEQYF. In DNA, the CDR3 is TGTGCCTGGAGTGTACCGGGGCTAGCGGGAGGTATCAACTACGAGCAGTACTTC.

The chain has TRBV13 and TRBJ2-2; D possibly corresponds to TRBD2 (5 bases). The V gene's germline CDR1 is PRHDT and CDR2 FYEKMQ (reference sequence). V gave up 4 bases and J gave up 2 bases, with 11 bases separating them. This CDR3 is built from 15 residues. CDR3 in DNA: TGTGCCAGCAGCTCCGTACTAGTAAACACCGGGGAGCTGTTTTTT. Its protein is CASSSVLVNTGELFF.

In this sample, this clone turned up once. The chain couples TRBV11-3 to TRBJ2-7, with D possibly being TRBD1 or TRBD2 (5 bases each). The CDR3 runs to 13 residues. V dropped 4 bases and J dropped 3 bases, with 10 bases sitting between them. The V gene's germline CDR1 is SGHNT and CDR2 YENEEA. In nucleotides, the CDR3 is TGTGCCAGCAGCTACGGGACGGACTACGAGCAGTACTTC. This encodes CASSYGTDYEQYF. The variable domain in full, with the rest retrieved from reference TRBV11-3 and TRBJ2-7, is EAGVVQSPRYKIIEKKQPVAFWCNPISGHNTLYWYLQNLGQGPELLIRYENEEAVDDSQLPKDRFSAERLKGVDSTLKIQPAELGDSAVYLCASSYGTDYEQYFGPGTRLTVT.

Comments on this clone: Because the CDR3 is missing its conserved closing phenylalanine or tryptophan, this is likely a read error. The V and J genes are TRBV5-1 and TRBJ1-1; the D is unclear. The CDR3 is 17 amino acids. Trimming stripped 0 bases from V and 0 bases from J, with 15 bases between. Germline-derived CDR1 and CDR2 are SGHRS and YFSETQ. The CDR3 region is CASSLEQGGRMNTEAFS. CDR3 sequence (DNA): TGCGCCAGCAGCTTGGAACAAGGTGGCAGGATGAACACTGAAGCTTTCTCT.